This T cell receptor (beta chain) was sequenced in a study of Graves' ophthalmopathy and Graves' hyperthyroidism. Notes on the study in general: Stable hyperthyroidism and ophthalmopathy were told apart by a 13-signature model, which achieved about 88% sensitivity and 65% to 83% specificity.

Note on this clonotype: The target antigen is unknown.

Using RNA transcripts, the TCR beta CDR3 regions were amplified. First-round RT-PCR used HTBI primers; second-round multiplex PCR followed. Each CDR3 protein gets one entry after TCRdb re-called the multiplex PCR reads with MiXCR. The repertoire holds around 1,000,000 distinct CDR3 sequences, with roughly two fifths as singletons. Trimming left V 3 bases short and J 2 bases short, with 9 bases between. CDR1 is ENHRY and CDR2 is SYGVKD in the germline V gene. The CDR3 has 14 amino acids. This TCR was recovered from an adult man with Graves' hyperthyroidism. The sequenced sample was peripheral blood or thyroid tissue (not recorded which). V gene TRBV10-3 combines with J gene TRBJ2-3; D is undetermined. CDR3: CAISDEIPTDTQYF. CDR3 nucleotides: TGTGCCATCAGTGACGAAATCCCCACAGATACGCAGTATTTT.